Presented here are 15 T cell receptor beta chains from one specimen sequenced in a study of technical replicates of blood from a few donors. The table came from immunoSEQ multiplex PCR; TCRdb's copy has only in-frame clones and leaves some out. This repertoire shows about 83,000 clones, around 90% found once; its top ten account for 0.3% to 0.45%. Specimen: T cells isolated from PBMCs. Source of these receptors: a human donor in good health.

CDR3 coding DNA: TGTGCTAGTGGTTTGGTACTAGCGGGAGATGTGACAGATACGCAGTATTTT. Amino acid sequence: CASGLVLAGDVTDTQYF. The chain combines TRBV12-5 with TRBJ2-3; 11 bases match TRBD2. The CDR3 consists of 17 residues. Germline loops: CDR1 LGHNT, CDR2 FRNRAP. Germline trimming cut 0 bases from V and 3 bases from J; bases unmatched to any gene: 5.

The chain has TRBV9 and TRBJ2-5; TRBD2 agrees at 10 bases. Per germline, CDR1 SGDLS and CDR2 YYNGEE. The V and J ends lost 7 bases and 6 bases, in that order; junction bases with no gene match: 6. CDR3 length: 13 amino acids. The CDR3 coding sequence is TGTGCCAGCGGTGGTACTAGCGGGAAGACCCAGTACTTC. Translation: CASGGTSGKTQYF.

On this clone itself: One end of the junction varies from germline; a read error may be responsible. The chain uses TRBV28 and TRBJ2-3; TRBD2 aligns across 7 bases. CDR3 length: 18 residues. Per germline, CDR1 MDHEN and CDR2 SYDVKM. The CDR3 region has the DNA TGTGCCAGCAATTTAGGGCCACTAGCGCCTACTAGCACAGATACGCAGTATTTT. Residues: CASNLGPLAPTSTDTQYF.

Note on this clone: Other DNA sequences in the same sample also yield this CDR3. This chain links TRBV5-1 with TRBJ2-5; D possibly corresponds to TRBD1 (6 bases). Germline values: CDR1 SGHRS, CDR2 YFSETQ. The CDR3 has 12 amino acids. V was pared by 1 base and J by 5 bases, with 6 bases between. The CDR3 is CASSLTGETQYF. CDR3 coding DNA: TGCGCCAGCAGCTTGACAGGGGAGACCCAGTACTTC.

This chain links TRBV9 with TRBJ2-7, with D possibly being TRBD1 (6 bases). The CDR3 runs 14 residues. V dropped 3 bases and J dropped 3 bases, with 13 bases sitting between them. In germline, CDR1 is SGDLS, CDR2 YYNGEE. CDR3 region: CASSAGAEGYEQYF. The CDR3 DNA is TGTGCCAGCAGCGCAGGGGCCGAGGGCTACGAGCAGTACTTC.

V and J are TRBV11-2 and TRBJ2-7; the match to TRBD1 covers 7 bases. The germline CDR1 and CDR2 sequences are SGHAT and FQNNGV. With 5 bases clipped from V and 2 bases from J, the junction kept 6 bases outside the gene matches. This CDR3 region has 14 residues. CDR3 amino acids: CASSLGQAPYEQYF. Written as DNA, the CDR3 is TGTGCCAGCAGCCTAGGACAGGCCCCCTACGAGCAGTACTTC.

The rearrangement joins TRBV9 to TRBJ1-1; possibly TRBD1 for D (6 bases). The CDR3 covers 13 residues. Germline V gene lookup returns CDR1 SGDLS and CDR2 YYNGEE. Trimming cost V 3 bases and J 5 bases, with 11 bases left between them. CDR3 protein: CASSGGLDTEAFF. The CDR3, as DNA: TGTGCCAGCAGCGGGGGGCTGGATACTGAAGCTTTCTTT. The full variable domain, its missing parts supplied by reference TRBV9 and TRBJ1-1, is DSGVTQTPKHLITATGQRVTLRCSPRSGDLSVYWYQQSLDQGLQFLIQYYNGEERAKGNILERFSAQQFPDLHSELNLSSLELGDSALYFCASSGGLDTEAFFGQGTRLTVV.

This clone was found a few times. The gene calls are TRBV30 and TRBJ1-1; TRBD1 agrees at 7 bases. J gave up 0 bases and V 2 bases, and 3 bases lay outside the gene matches. Germline values: CDR1 GTSNPN, CDR2 SVGIG (reference sequence). The CDR3 is 14 residues long. CDR3 DNA sequence: TGTGCCTGGAGTAGAACAGGGGTGAACACTGAAGCTTTCTTT. Protein product: CAWSRTGVNTEAFF.

CDR3 sequence reads: CASSQVDMGLLRGELFF. The CDR3 bases are TGCGCCAGCAGCCAAGTAGATATGGGGCTTCTCCGCGGGGAGCTGTTTTTT. The chain uses TRBV4-1 and TRBJ2-2; possible D gene TRBD1, 5 bases. The CDR3 sequence is 17 residues long. Trimming took 1 base from V and 7 from J, leaving 19 bases between them. In germline, CDR1 is MGHRA, CDR2 YSYEKL.

CDR3 nucleotide sequence: TGTGCCTGGACGGGACAGGGGGTTGAAGGCTACACCTTC. Amino acids: CAWTGQGVEGYTF. The chain uses TRBV30 and TRBJ1-2; 11 nucleotides match TRBD1. Germline CDR1 and CDR2: GTSNPN and SVGIG (reference sequence). V shed 4 bases and J 8 bases; nucleotides not matched to a gene: 6. The CDR3 is made up of 13 amino acids.

This sequence joins TRBV9 and TRBJ1-2; TRBD1 is a possible D gene (6 bases). The ends were cut back, 0 bases at V and 6 bases at J, with 24 bases in the middle. The CDR3 runs to 18 residues. CDR1 is SGDLS, CDR2 YYNGEE, per germline. The CDR3 loop reads CASSVVSGEVIRGHGYTF. The CDR3 DNA follows: TGTGCCAGCAGCGTAGTTAGTGGAGAAGTGATCAGGGGCCATGGCTACACCTTC.

CDR3 sequence (DNA): TGTGCCAGCAGCCGGGACAGGGAATACGAGCAGTACTTC. Its protein is CASSRDREYEQYF. This chain uses TRBV28 with TRBJ2-7; TRBD1 matches 9 bases. J was trimmed by 4 bases and V by 6 bases; bases with no gene match: 4. CDR3 length equals 13 residues. Germline CDR1 is MDHEN and CDR2 is SYDVKM.

The J gene is TRBJ2-1, the V gene TRBV10-3; 10 bases are a match to TRBD2. The CDR3 has 15 residues. Germline V CDR1 and CDR2: ENHRY, SYGVKD. V lost 6 bases to trimming and J lost 6 bases; unmatched junction nucleotides: 8. The CDR3 nucleotides read TGTGCCATCAGCCCCTTAGCGGGAGGAGTCAATGAGCAGTTCTTC. It translates to CAISPLAGGVNEQFF.

V gene TRBV2 combines with J gene TRBJ2-2; D is possibly TRBD2 (5 bases). The CDR3 runs 14 residues. V gave up 6 bases and J gave up 1 base, with 9 bases separating them. Germline CDR1 SNHLY, CDR2 FYNNEI. CDR3 in DNA: TGTGCCAGCAGATCGGGATTGAACACCGGGGAGCTGTTTTTT. The encoded protein is CASRSGLNTGELFF.

This chain uses TRBV12-5 with TRBJ1-1; 7 bases line up with TRBD1. The junction had 7 bases not matched to a gene; V was cut back by 6 bases and J by 0 bases. This CDR3 region has 15 residues. Germline CDR1 and CDR2: LGHNT and FRNRAP. The CDR3 spells CASGRRQGMNTEAFF. Written as DNA, the CDR3 is TGTGCTAGTGGCCGGAGACAGGGCATGAACACTGAAGCTTTCTTT.